This T cell receptor (beta chain) was sequenced during a study of blood T cell repertoires in COVID-19. Overall study context: Acute-phase and convalescent COVID-19 samples originated in the United States, Italy and Spain. PBMCs, B-cell-depleted T cells, or T cells were the source of the cDNA or gDNA that made up the material.

This CDR3 has 16 residues. Per the germline V gene, CDR1 is MNHEY and CDR2 is SVGEGT. V shed 2 bases, J shed 0 bases, and the junction held 6 bases outside the gene matches. In the source study's methods: Cell counts per sample came from amplifying reference gene primers. Profiled with immunoSEQ multiplex PCR; TCRdb holds only in-frame clones, not every one. V, J and clone size are taken as reported in that table, and D and trimming were inferred from the DNA itself. Of approximately 160,000 clones in the sample, around 87% were seen once. V and J are TRBV6-2 or TRBV6-3 and TRBJ1-1, with 7 bases matching TRBD1. The sequenced material came from peripheral blood. This TCR was sampled from a man between 60 and 75 years old with COVID-19, enrolled during active disease. CDR3 region: CASSYITGTVNTEAFF. The CDR3, as DNA: TGTGCCAGCAGTTACATTACCGGGACAGTGAACACTGAAGCTTTCTTT.